One sample yielded the 31 T cell receptor beta chains listed below, sequenced in a study of control samples from healthy donors and cancer patients. Profiled with immunoSEQ multiplex PCR; TCRdb holds only in-frame clones, not every one. This sample has under 200,000 clones; 85% to 95% occur once, and the top ten carry 4.1%. What was sequenced was blood. The receptors originated from a woman aged 55-69 years in good health.

The chain couples TRBV7-8 to TRBJ2-1, with D hard to call. Germline V gene data show CDR1 as SGHVS and CDR2 as FQNEAQ. The CDR3 totals 16 residues. Deletions cut 8 bases from V and 7 bases from J, with 24 bases between. The CDR3 DNA sequence: TGTGCCAGCCCGTTATGGCCTACGACCCCGATGAATGAGCAGTTCTTC. This translates into CASPLWPTTPMNEQFF.

The CDR3 coding sequence is TGTGCCAGCAGCTTGGAACAGGGGAGAGGCTACACCTTC. Translating it yields CASSLEQGRGYTF. This chain connects TRBV7-9 to TRBJ1-2; 7 positions agree with TRBD1. Unmatched junction bases numbered 6, after V lost 3 bases and J lost 8 bases. CDR3 length equals 13 residues. Germline V gene lookup returns CDR1 SEHNR and CDR2 FQNEAQ (reference sequence).

This sequence joins TRBV6-2 or TRBV6-3 and TRBJ2-7, with D possibly matching TRBD2 (5 bases). CDR1 and CDR2 (germline): MNHEY, SVGEGT. CDR3 length: 13 amino acids. The germline V and J ends were trimmed by 0 bases and 6 bases, with 9 bases remaining between them. CDR3 loop: CASSYSVEGEQYF. The CDR3 DNA follows: TGTGCCAGCAGTTACTCCGTAGAGGGCGAGCAGTACTTC.

V gene TRBV5-6 combines with J gene TRBJ2-7; D is possibly TRBD1 (5 bases). V shed 0 bases and J shed 2 bases, with 15 bases lying between them. CDR1 SGHDT and CDR2 YYEEEE come from the germline V gene. CDR3 length: 16 residues. CDR3 sequence (DNA): TGTGCCAGCAGCTTGGGGCGCAGGGTTTTTCCCTACGAGCAGTACTTC. This codes for CASSLGRRVFPYEQYF.

The chain's CDR3 is CASSSTPGHYYQPQHF. Written as DNA, the CDR3 is TGTGCCAGCAGTTCGACCCCGGGACATTATTATCAGCCCCAGCATTTT. This chain joins TRBV6-2 or TRBV6-3 and TRBJ1-5; tentatively, D is TRBD1 (6 bases). Germline V CDR1 and CDR2: MNHEY, SVGEGT. This CDR3 is 16 amino acids long. Deletions cut 4 bases from V and 5 bases from J, with 18 bases between.

The chain recombines TRBV4-1 with TRBJ2-3; D is tentatively TRBD1 or TRBD2 (5 bases each). The germline V gene encodes CDR1 MGHRA and CDR2 YSYEKL. The CDR3 runs to 18 residues. V was clipped by 2 bases and J by 6 bases, with 24 bases between them. The CDR3 is CASSQRGQAGEGPDTQYF. Written as DNA, the CDR3 is TGCGCCAGCAGCCAAAGGGGCCAGGCGGGCGAGGGACCGGATACGCAGTATTTT.

The chain combines TRBV6-2 or TRBV6-3 with TRBJ2-3, with a tentative D call TRBD2 (6 bases). V was cut by 6 bases and J by 0 bases, with 13 bases left in between. Germline V CDR1 and CDR2: MNHEY, SVGEGT. CDR3 length equals 15 residues. The CDR3 bases are TGTGCCAGCAGCCGAATAGGGACTAGCACAGATACGCAGTATTTT. Its protein is CASSRIGTSTDTQYF.

The J gene is TRBJ1-1, the V gene TRBV7-9, with 10 nucleotides matching TRBD1. Germline values: CDR1 SEHNR, CDR2 FQNEAQ (reference sequence). The CDR3 contains 15 residues. V lost 5 bases to trimming and J lost 5 bases; unmatched junction nucleotides: 8. The CDR3 loop reads CASSRGDRGGTEAFF. The CDR3 bases are TGTGCCAGCAGCCGAGGGGACAGGGGAGGGACTGAAGCTTTCTTT.

This chain uses TRBV9 with TRBJ1-6, with 10 nucleotides matching TRBD1. CDR1 and CDR2 from the germline V gene are SGDLS and YYNGEE. J was trimmed by 8 bases and V by 4 bases; bases with no gene match: 6. This CDR3 region has 15 residues. The CDR3 DNA is TGTGCCAGCAGCCTCCCGGGACAGGGGTATTCACCCCTCCACTTT. Encoded protein: CASSLPGQGYSPLHF.

A single count supports this clone. The rearrangement joins TRBV11-2 to TRBJ1-5, with TRBD1 matching over 7 bases. The CDR3 totals 16 residues. CDR1 and CDR2 from the germline V gene are SGHAT and FQNNGV. Losses at the gene ends were 0 bases for V and 3 bases for J; bases not matched to a gene: 5. The CDR3 is CASSLDPTGYNQPQHF. DNA for the CDR3: TGTGCCAGCAGCTTAGACCCGACAGGGTACAATCAGCCCCAGCATTTT.

The chain couples TRBV18 to TRBJ1-1; perhaps TRBD1 as D (5 bases). The V and J ends lost 1 base and 1 base respectively, with 13 bases between them. This CDR3 has 16 residues. Germline V gene lookup returns CDR1 KGHSH and CDR2 LQKENI. The CDR3 sequence: CASSPRTGPRNTEAFF. For the CDR3, the DNA is TGTGCCAGCTCACCACGCACAGGCCCTAGGAACACTGAAGCTTTCTTT.

V usage is TRBV7-2 and J usage is TRBJ1-5; 11 nucleotides align to TRBD1. Per germline, CDR1 SGHTA and CDR2 FQGNSA. Trimming at V came to 1 base and at J to 4 bases, leaving 6 bases not matched to a gene. The CDR3 contains 17 residues. The CDR3 region has the DNA TGTGCCAGCAGCTTAGAATCGTGGGACAGGGGGAATCAGCCCCAGCATTTT. Its protein is CASSLESWDRGNQPQHF.

This clone was found once. Other DNA sequences within the sample encode an identical CDR3. The chain combines TRBV6-2 or TRBV6-3 with TRBJ2-2, with D unresolved. The germline CDR1 and CDR2 sequences are MNHEY and SVGEGT. V lost 2 bases to trimming and J lost 3 bases, with 4 bases between them. The CDR3 totals 13 residues. The CDR3 reads CASSYRDTGELFF. For the CDR3, the DNA is TGTGCCAGCAGTTACCGAGACACCGGGGAGCTGTTTTTT.

The CDR3 region is CASSFRPGLAGYNEQFF. The DNA of the CDR3 is TGTGCCAGCAGCTTTCGGCCCGGACTAGCGGGCTACAATGAGCAGTTCTTC. The V call is TRBV5-8, the J call TRBJ2-1; 11 bases fit TRBD2. Germline CDR1 and CDR2: SGHTS and YDEGEE. This CDR3 is built from 17 residues. V was clipped by 2 bases and J by 3 bases; unmatched bases: 7.

The rearrangement uses TRBV30 and TRBJ2-1; D possibly corresponds to TRBD2 (5 bases). This CDR3 has 14 amino acids. Trimming stripped 0 bases from V and 9 bases from J, with 15 bases between. The germline CDR1 and CDR2 sequences are GTSNPN and SVGIG (reference sequence). The CDR3 loop is CAWSVNREPFEQFF. The CDR3 region has the DNA TGTGCCTGGAGTGTAAACCGGGAACCATTTGAGCAGTTCTTC.

The chain has TRBV7-9 and TRBJ1-4, with 12 bases fitting TRBD1. Germline trimming cut 4 bases from V and 3 bases from J; bases unmatched to any gene: 6. Per germline, CDR1 SEHNR and CDR2 FQNEAQ (reference sequence). The CDR3 totals 17 residues. The CDR3 loop is CASSSAGQGASNEKLFF. CDR3 coding DNA: TGTGCCAGCAGCTCAGCGGGACAGGGGGCCTCTAATGAAAAACTGTTTTTT. Together with reference TRBV7-9 and TRBJ1-4, the CDR3 gives the full variable domain: DTGVSQNPRHKITKRGQNVTFRCDPISEHNRLYWYRQTLGQGPEFLTYFQNEAQLEKSRLLSDRFSAERPKGSFSTLEIQRTEQGDSAMYLCASSSAGQGASNEKLFFGSGTQLSVL.

V gene TRBV5-6 combines with J gene TRBJ1-5, with 8 nucleotides matching TRBD1. The CDR3 runs 16 residues. The junction had 12 bases not matched to a gene; V was cut back by 3 bases and J by 7 bases. Germline V gene sequence: CDR1 SGHDT, CDR2 YYEEEE. The CDR3 sequence: CASSWGPRTGHQPQHF. The CDR3 region has the DNA TGTGCCAGCAGCTGGGGCCCCCGGACAGGGCACCAGCCCCAGCATTTT.

The V gene is TRBV18, the J gene TRBJ1-1; unclear D gene. V lost 4 bases, J lost 7 bases, and 19 bases lay in between. The CDR3 runs 15 residues. Germline-derived CDR1 and CDR2 are KGHSH and LQKENI. CDR3 coding DNA: TGTGCCAGCTCACTCGTGCGGAAGGGCGAAATTGAAGCTTTCTTT. Its protein product is CASSLVRKGEIEAFF.

The chain employs TRBV10-3 and TRBJ1-2, with 9 bases fitting TRBD1. V lost 10 bases and J lost 2; bases outside the gene matches: 5. There are 13 residues in the CDR3. CDR1 and CDR2 (germline): ENHRY, SYGVKD. The CDR3 DNA reads TGTGCCACCTGGACAGGGGCGAACTATGGCTACACCTTC. Amino acids: CATWTGANYGYTF.

The J gene is TRBJ1-1, the V gene TRBV14, with D perhaps TRBD1 (6 bases). With 4 bases removed from V and 5 bases from J, the gap between germline ends came to 20 bases. The CDR3 extends over 16 amino acids. The germline V gene has CDR1 SGHDN and CDR2 FVKESK. The DNA for the CDR3 is TGTGCCAGCAGCCTACTCGAGACAGGTCGAGGGACTGAAGCTTTCTTT. Its protein is CASSLLETGRGTEAFF.

The DNA for the CDR3 is TGTGCCAGCAGCTTAGGACAGGGCGACAATCAGCCCCAGCATTTT. It yields the protein CASSLGQGDNQPQHF. The chain employs TRBV7-9 and TRBJ1-5; 7 bases fit TRBD1. The CDR3 spans 15 residues. The germline V gene encodes CDR1 SEHNR and CDR2 FQNEAQ (reference sequence). Germline trimming cut 1 base from V and 3 bases from J; bases unmatched to any gene: 3.

This clone was detected once. V usage is TRBV7-9 and J usage is TRBJ2-3; TRBD1 is a possible D gene (7 bases). Germline V CDR1 and CDR2: SEHNR, FQNEAQ (reference sequence). The V and J ends lost 11 bases and 2 bases respectively, with 26 bases between them. This CDR3 is 17 amino acids long. The CDR3 coding sequence is TGTGCCCTCCCCCGGACCCCGACAGGGACTGTCACAGATACGCAGTATTTT. Translated: CALPRTPTGTVTDTQYF.

The V and J genes are TRBV7-9 and TRBJ2-7; no reliable D call. V shed 0 bases and J shed 4 bases, with 7 bases lying between them. The germline gives CDR1 SEHNR, CDR2 FQNEAQ (reference sequence). CDR3 length equals 13 residues. CDR3 nucleotide sequence: TGTGCCAGCAGCTTAGCGACAAGGTACGAGCAGTACTTC. Translation: CASSLATRYEQYF.

V and J are TRBV5-1 and TRBJ2-1, with 11 bases lining up with TRBD1. With 4 bases clipped from V and 5 bases from J, the junction kept 8 bases outside the gene matches. This CDR3 has 16 residues. Germline assignment: CDR1 SGHRS and CDR2 YFSETQ. The CDR3 is CASSRAGQGGNNEQFF. For the CDR3, the DNA is TGCGCCAGCAGCCGGGCGGGACAGGGGGGCAACAATGAGCAGTTCTTC.

DNA of the CDR3: TGTGCCAGCAGCTTCGAGGGCTCCTACGAGCAGTACTTC. Amino acid sequence: CASSFEGSYEQYF. The chain joins TRBV11-2 to TRBJ2-7; a weak D match, TRBD2 (5 bases). Between the trimmed V and J ends, which lost 3 bases and 0 bases, there was a span of 6 bases. The germline V gene encodes CDR1 SGHAT and CDR2 FQNNGV. The CDR3 has 13 amino acids.

This chain connects TRBV6-5 to TRBJ1-2, with TRBD1 matching 7 bases. CDR3 length: 14 residues. V shed 7 bases and J 3 bases; nucleotides not matched to a gene: 8. CDR1 MNHEY and CDR2 SVGAGI come from the germline V gene. This CDR3 reads CASMIRGGDYGYTF. The CDR3 region has the DNA TGTGCCAGCATGATTCGAGGGGGCGACTATGGCTACACCTTC.

This rearrangement joins TRBV3-1 (or the pseudogene TRBV3-2) to TRBJ2-3; no definite D call. V lost 2 bases, J lost 6 bases, and 6 bases lay in between. Germline CDR1 is LGHDT and CDR2 is YNNKEL (reference sequence). This CDR3 is built from 12 residues. Written as DNA, the CDR3 is TGTGCCAGCAGCCAAATTCCCGATACGCAGTATTTT. This translates into CASSQIPDTQYF.

V gene TRBV5-5 combines with J gene TRBJ1-2, with 7 bases fitting TRBD1. Trimming cost V 4 bases and J 2 bases; bases outside gene matches: 8. CDR3 size: 15 residues. From germline, CDR1 is SGHKS and CDR2 YYEKEE (reference sequence). CDR3 in amino acids: CASSGTASLNYGYTF. The CDR3 bases are TGTGCCAGCAGCGGGACAGCCTCCTTAAACTATGGCTACACCTTC.

This sequence joins TRBV9 and TRBJ2-7, with D perhaps TRBD1 (6 bases). This CDR3 has 14 residues. V lost 0 bases to trimming and J lost 6 bases, with 13 bases between them. Germline-derived CDR1 and CDR2 are SGDLS and YYNGEE. The CDR3 DNA follows: TGTGCCAGCAGCGTAGCTGTCAGGGGACGCGAGCAGTACTTC. Translated, it gives CASSVAVRGREQYF.

This clone was recorded only once. The CDR3 loop reads CAWSVGVSSGNTIYF. The CDR3 DNA follows: TGTGCCTGGAGTGTAGGGGTCTCTTCTGGAAACACCATATATTTT. The rearrangement joins TRBV30 to TRBJ1-3; TRBD1 is a possible D gene (5 bases). The germline V and J ends were trimmed by 0 bases and 1 base, with 10 bases remaining between them. This CDR3 comprises 15 residues. The germline V gene encodes CDR1 GTSNPN and CDR2 SVGIG (reference sequence).

The chain combines TRBV5-4 with TRBJ1-2; 8 bases map to TRBD1. The CDR3 is made up of 13 amino acids. From germline, CDR1 is SGHNT and CDR2 YYREEE (reference sequence). The trim removed 4 bases at V and 7 bases at J, leaving 6 bases unmatched. CDR3 sequence: CASSLDRVGGYTF. The DNA of the CDR3 is TGTGCCAGCAGCCTGGACAGGGTGGGTGGCTACACCTTC.